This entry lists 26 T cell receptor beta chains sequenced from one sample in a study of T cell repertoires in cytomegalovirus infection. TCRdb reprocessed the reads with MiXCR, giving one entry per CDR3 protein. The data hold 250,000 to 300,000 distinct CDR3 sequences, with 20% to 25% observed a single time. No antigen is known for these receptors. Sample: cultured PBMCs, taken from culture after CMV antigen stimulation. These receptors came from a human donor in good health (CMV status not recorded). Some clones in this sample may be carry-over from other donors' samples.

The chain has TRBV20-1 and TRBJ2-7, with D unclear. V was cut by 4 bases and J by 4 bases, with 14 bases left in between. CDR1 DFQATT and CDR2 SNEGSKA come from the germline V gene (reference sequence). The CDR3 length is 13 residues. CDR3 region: CSAIGQSSYEQYF. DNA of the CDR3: TGCAGTGCTATTGGGCAGTCGTCTTACGAGCAGTACTTC.

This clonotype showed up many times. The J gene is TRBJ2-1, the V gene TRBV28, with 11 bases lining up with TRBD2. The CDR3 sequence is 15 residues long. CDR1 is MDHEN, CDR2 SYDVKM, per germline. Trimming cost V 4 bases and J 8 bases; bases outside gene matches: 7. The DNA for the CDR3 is TGTGCCAGCAGTTACACCACTAGCGGGAGCGATGAGCAGTTCTTC. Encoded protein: CASSYTTSGSDEQFF. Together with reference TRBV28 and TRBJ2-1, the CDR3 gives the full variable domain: DVKVTQSSRYLVKRTGEKVFLECVQDMDHENMFWYRQDPGLGLRLIYFSYDVKMKEKGDIPEGYSVSREKKERFSLILESASTNQTSMYLCASSYTTSGSDEQFFGPGTRLTVL.

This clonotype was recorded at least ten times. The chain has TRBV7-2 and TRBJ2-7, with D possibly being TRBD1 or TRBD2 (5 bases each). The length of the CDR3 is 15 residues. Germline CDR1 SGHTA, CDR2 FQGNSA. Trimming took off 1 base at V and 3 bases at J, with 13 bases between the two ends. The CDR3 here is CASSLEAGTYYEQYF. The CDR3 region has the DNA TGTGCCAGCAGCTTAGAGGCCGGGACCTACTACGAGCAGTACTTC.

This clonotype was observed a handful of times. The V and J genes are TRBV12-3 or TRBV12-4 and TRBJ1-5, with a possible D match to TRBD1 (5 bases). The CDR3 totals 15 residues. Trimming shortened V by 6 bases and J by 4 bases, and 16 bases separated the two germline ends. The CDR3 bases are TGTGCCAGCAGGGTTTCGGGGGGTAGAAATCAGCCCCAGCATTTT. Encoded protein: CASRVSGGRNQPQHF.

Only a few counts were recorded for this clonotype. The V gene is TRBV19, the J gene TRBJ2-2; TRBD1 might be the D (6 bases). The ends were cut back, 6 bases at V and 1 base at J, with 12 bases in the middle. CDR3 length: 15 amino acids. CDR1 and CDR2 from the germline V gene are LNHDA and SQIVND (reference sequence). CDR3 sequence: CASRDTGQNTGELFF. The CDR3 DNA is TGTGCCAGTAGAGATACGGGACAGAACACCGGGGAGCTGTTTTTT.

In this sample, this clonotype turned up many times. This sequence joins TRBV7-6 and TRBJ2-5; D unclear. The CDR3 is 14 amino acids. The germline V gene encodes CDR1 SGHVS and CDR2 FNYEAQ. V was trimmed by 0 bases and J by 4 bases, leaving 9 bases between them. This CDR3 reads CASSLAAGGETQYF. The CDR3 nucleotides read TGTGCCAGCAGCTTAGCGGCAGGCGGAGAGACCCAGTACTTC.

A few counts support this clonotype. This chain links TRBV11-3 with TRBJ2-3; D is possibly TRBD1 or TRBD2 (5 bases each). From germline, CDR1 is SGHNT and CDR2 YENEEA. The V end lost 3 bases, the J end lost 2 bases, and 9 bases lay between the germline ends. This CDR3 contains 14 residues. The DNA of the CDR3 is TGTGCCAGCAGCTTCACGGGGACCACAGATACGCAGTATTTT. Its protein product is CASSFTGTTDTQYF. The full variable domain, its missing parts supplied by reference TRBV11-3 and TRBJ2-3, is EAGVVQSPRYKIIEKKQPVAFWCNPISGHNTLYWYLQNLGQGPELLIRYENEEAVDDSQLPKDRFSAERLKGVDSTLKIQPAELGDSAVYLCASSFTGTTDTQYFGPGTRLTVL.

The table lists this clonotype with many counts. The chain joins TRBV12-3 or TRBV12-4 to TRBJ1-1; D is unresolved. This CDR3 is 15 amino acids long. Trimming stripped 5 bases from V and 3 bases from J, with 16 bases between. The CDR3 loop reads CASSRKVVSHTEAFF. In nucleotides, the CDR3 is TGTGCCAGCAGTCGTAAGGTAGTCAGTCACACTGAAGCTTTCTTT.

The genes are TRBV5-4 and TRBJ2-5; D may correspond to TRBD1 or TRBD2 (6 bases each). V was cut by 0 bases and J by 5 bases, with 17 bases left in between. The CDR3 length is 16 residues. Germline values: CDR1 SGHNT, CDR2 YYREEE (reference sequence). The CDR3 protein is CASSLGGTGARETQYF. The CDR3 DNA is TGTGCCAGCAGCTTGGGGGGGACGGGGGCGAGGGAGACCCAGTACTTC. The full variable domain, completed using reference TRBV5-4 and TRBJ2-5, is ETGVTQSPTHLIKTRGQQVTLRCSSQSGHNTVSWYQQALGQGPQFIFQYYREEENGRGNFPPRFSGLQFPNYSSELNVNALELDDSALYLCASSLGGTGARETQYFGPGTRLLVL.

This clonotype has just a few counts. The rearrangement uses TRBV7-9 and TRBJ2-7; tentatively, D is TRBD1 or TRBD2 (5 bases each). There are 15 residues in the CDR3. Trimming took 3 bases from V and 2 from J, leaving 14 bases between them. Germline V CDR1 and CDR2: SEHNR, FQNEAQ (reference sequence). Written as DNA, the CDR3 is TGTGCCAGCAGCTTGGCTCCGGGGCTAGCCTACGAGCAGTACTTC. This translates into CASSLAPGLAYEQYF.

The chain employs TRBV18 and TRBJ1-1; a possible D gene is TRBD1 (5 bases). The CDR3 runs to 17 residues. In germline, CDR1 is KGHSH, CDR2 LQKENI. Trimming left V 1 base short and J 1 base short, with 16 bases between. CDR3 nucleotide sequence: TGTGCCAGCTCACCACTCAGGGTAGTGGGGGGGAACACTGAAGCTTTCTTT. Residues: CASSPLRVVGGNTEAFF.

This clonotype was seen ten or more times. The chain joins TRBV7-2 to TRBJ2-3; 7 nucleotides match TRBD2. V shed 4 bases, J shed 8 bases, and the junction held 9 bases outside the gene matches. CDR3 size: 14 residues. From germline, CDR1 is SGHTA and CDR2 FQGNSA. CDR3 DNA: TGTGCCAGCAGCTACCGAGCGGGATCGGGTACGCAGTATTTT. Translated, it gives CASSYRAGSGTQYF. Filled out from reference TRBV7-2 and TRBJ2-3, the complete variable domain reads GAGVSQSPSNKVTEKGKDVELRCDPISGHTALYWYRQSLGQGLEFLIYFQGNSAPDKSGLPSDRFSAERTGGSVSTLTIQRTQQEDSAVYLCASSYRAGSGTQYFGPGTRLTVL.

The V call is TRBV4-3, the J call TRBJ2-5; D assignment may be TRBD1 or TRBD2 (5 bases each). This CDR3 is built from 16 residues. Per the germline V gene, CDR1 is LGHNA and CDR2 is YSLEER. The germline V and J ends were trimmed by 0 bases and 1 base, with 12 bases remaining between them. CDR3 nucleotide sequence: TGCGCCAGCAGCCAAGAGGCTAGGGGACCCCAAGAGACCCAGTACTTC. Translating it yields CASSQEARGPQETQYF.

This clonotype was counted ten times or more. The chain's CDR3 is CASSLTQGDNGELFF. For the CDR3, the DNA is TGTGCCAGCAGCTTAACGCAGGGCGATAACGGGGAGCTGTTTTTT. The genes are TRBV7-2 and TRBJ2-2, with D tentatively TRBD1 (5 bases). Trimming removed 2 bases at V and 7 bases at J, with 14 bases between. Germline V CDR1 and CDR2: SGHTA, FQGNSA. This CDR3 region has 15 residues.

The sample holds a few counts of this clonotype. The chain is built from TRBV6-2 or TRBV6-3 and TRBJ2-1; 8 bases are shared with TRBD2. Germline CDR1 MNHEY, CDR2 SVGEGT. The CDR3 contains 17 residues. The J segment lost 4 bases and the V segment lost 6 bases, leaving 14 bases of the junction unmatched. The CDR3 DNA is TGTGCCAGCAGATCAGACTTTAGCGGGACCTGGTACAATGAGCAGTTCTTC. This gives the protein CASRSDFSGTWYNEQFF.

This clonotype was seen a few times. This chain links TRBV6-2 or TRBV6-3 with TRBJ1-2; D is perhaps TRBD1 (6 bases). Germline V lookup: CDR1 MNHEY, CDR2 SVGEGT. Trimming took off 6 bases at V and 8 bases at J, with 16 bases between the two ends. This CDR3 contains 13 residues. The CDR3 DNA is TGTGCCAGCAGCATGACAGGTCGGGGAGGCTACACCTTC. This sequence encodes CASSMTGRGGYTF.

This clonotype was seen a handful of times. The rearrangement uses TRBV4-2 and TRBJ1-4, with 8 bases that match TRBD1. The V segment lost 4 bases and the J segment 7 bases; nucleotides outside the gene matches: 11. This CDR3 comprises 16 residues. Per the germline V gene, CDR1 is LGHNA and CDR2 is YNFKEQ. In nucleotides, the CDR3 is TGTGCCAGCAGCCGCGACGGCGCAGGGGGCTTTGAAAAACTGTTTTTT. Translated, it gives CASSRDGAGGFEKLFF.

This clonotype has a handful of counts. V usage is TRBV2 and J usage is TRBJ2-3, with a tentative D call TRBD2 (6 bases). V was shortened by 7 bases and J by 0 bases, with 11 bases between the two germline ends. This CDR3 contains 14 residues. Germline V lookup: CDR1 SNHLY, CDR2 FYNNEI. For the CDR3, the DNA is TGTGCCAGCAAGCGGGCGGGAAGCACAGATACGCAGTATTTT. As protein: CASKRAGSTDTQYF. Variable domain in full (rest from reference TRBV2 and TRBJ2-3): EPEVTQTPSHQVTQMGQEVILRCVPISNHLYFYWYRQILGQKVEFLVSFYNNEISEKSEIFDDQFSVERPDGSNFTLKIRSTKLEDSAMYFCASKRAGSTDTQYFGPGTRLTVL.

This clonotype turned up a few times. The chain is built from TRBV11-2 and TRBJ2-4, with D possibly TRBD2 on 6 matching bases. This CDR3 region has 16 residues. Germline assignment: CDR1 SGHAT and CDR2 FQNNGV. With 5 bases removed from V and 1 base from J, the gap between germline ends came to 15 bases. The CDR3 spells CASSHGRMMAKNIQYF. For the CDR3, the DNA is TGTGCCAGCAGCCACGGGAGAATGATGGCCAAAAACATTCAGTACTTC.

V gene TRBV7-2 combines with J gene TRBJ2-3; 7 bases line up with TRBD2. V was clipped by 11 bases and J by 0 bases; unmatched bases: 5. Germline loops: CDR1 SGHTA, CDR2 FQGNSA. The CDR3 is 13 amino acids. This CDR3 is CALREGSTDTQYF. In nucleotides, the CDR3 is TGTGCCCTGAGGGAGGGAAGCACAGATACGCAGTATTTT.

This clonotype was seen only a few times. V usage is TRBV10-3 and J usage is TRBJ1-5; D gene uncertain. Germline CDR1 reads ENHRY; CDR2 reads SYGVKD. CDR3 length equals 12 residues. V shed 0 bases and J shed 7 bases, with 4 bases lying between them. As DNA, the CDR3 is TGTGCCATCAGTGAGTCTCCGCAGCCCCAGCATTTT. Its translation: CAISESPQPQHF.

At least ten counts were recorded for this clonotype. This chain's CDR3 is CASSEYKVSNEQFF. In DNA form, the CDR3 reads TGTGCCAGCAGTGAATATAAAGTATCCAATGAGCAGTTCTTC. This chain uses TRBV25-1 with TRBJ2-1; D uncertain. Per the germline V gene, CDR1 is MGHDK and CDR2 is SYGVNS. V was shortened by 0 bases and J by 6 bases, with 9 bases between the two germline ends. The CDR3 runs 14 residues.

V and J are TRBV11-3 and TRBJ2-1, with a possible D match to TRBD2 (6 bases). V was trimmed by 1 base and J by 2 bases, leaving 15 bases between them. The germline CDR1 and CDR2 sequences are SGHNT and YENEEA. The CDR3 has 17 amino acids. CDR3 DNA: TGTGCCAGCAGCTTAGGATTCTGGGACTCCACCTACAATGAGCAGTTCTTC. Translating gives CASSLGFWDSTYNEQFF.

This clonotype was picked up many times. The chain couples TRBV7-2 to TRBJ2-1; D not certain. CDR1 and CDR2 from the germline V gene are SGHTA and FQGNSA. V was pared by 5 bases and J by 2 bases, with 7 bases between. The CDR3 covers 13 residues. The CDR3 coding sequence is TGTGCCAGCAGCCTTTACCCCTACAATGAGCAGTTCTTC. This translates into CASSLYPYNEQFF.

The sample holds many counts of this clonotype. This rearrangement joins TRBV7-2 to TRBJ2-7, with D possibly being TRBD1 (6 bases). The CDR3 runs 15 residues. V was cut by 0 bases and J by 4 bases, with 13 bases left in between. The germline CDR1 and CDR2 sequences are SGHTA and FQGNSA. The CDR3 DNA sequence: TGTGCCAGCAGCTTAGCGAGCACAGGACAGTACGAGCAGTACTTC. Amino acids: CASSLASTGQYEQYF. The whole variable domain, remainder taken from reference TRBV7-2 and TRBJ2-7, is GAGVSQSPSNKVTEKGKDVELRCDPISGHTALYWYRQSLGQGLEFLIYFQGNSAPDKSGLPSDRFSAERTGGSVSTLTIQRTQQEDSAVYLCASSLASTGQYEQYFGPGTRLTVT.

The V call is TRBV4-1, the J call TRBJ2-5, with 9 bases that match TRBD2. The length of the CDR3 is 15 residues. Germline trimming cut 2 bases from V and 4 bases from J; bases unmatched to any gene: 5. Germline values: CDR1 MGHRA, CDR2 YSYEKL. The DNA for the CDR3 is TGCGCCAGCAGCCAATCGGGACTAGCTGGAGAGACCCAGTACTTC. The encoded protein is CASSQSGLAGETQYF.